This T cell receptor (beta chain) was recorded in a study of T cell clones after liver transplantation. Study-level background: Third-party-reactive TCRbeta sequences from pre-transplant mixed lymphocyte reactions served as antigen-independent comparators.

The CDR3 is 13 amino acids. Germline V gives CDR1 MNHEY, CDR2 SMNVEV (reference sequence). The germline V and J ends were trimmed by 4 bases and 8 bases, with 14 bases remaining between them. TCRdb's table, derived via immunoSEQ multiplex PCR, lists solely in-frame clones and lacks some. The sample carries roughly 8,800 clones, about 75% recorded once. The clonotype originates from a human donor who received a liver transplant. The material sequenced was CD8+ T cells from blood, taken before liver transplant. V usage is TRBV27 and J usage is TRBJ1-2, with TRBD1 as a possible D gene (5 bases). In DNA, the CDR3 is TGTGCCAGCAGTTCCAAGGGAGAGGGGGGCTACACCTTC. It translates to CASSSKGEGGYTF.